This T cell receptor (beta chain) was obtained from a study of cytomegalovirus exposure and HLA in healthy donors. Study conclusions and caveats: Further analysis was carried out later, and it showed several of the most significant clusters appearing linked to common viral pathogens.

Worth noting for this clone: What it binds is not known.

CDR1 LGHNA and CDR2 YSLEER come from the germline V gene. Trimming pared 1 base from V and 0 bases from J, leaving 7 bases between. The CDR3 contains 14 residues. A multiplex PCR was run with 60 Vbeta primers and 13 Jbeta primers. Only in-frame clones appear in the TCRdb table, and some are missing; sequencing was by immunoSEQ multiplex PCR. The repertoire holds about 120,000 clones, with more than 80% as singletons. The sample comprised PBMCs. This sequence originates from a man between 40 and 49 years old in good health and CMV-seronegative. The rearrangement uses TRBV4-3 and TRBJ2-7, with D unclear. CDR3 DNA: TGCGCCAGCAGCCAAGGCGGCAGCTCCTACGAGCAGTACTTC. Protein product: CASSQGGSSYEQYF.